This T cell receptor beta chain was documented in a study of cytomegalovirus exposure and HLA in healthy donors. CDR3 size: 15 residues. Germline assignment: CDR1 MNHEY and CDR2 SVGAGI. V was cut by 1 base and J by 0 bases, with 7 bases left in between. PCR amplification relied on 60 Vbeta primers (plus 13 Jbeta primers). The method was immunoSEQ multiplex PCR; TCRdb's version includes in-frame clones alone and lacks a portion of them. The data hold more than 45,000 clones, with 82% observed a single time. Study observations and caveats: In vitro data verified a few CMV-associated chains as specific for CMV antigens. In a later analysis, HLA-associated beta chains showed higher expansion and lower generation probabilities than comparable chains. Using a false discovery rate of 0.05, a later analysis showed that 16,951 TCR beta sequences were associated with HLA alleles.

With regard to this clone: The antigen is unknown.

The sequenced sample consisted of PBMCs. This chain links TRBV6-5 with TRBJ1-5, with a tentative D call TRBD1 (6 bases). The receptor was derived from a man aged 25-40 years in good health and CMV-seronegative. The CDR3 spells CASSYYRDSNQPQHF. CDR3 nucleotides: TGTGCCAGCAGTTACTACAGGGATAGCAATCAGCCCCAGCATTTT.